These 22 T cell receptor beta chains were all obtained from the same sample, sequenced in a study of cytomegalovirus exposure and HLA in healthy donors (TCRdb year 2017). Library generation was performed with the immunoSEQ multiplex PCR assay. For the multiplex PCR, a mixture combining 60 forward primers for TCR Vbeta segments and 13 reverse primers for TCR Jbeta segments was used. TCRdb carries this immuneACCESS record with in-frame sequences only. Its versions omit some clonotypes, under half of them owing to an unresolved V gene in the studies checked, with the rest unexplained. This sample holds around 110,000 clones; around two thirds were observed only once. 12% to 15% of the sample goes to the ten largest clones. Sequencing was done on a sample of PBMCs. The receptors were gathered from a woman aged 40 to 50 in good health and CMV-seropositive.

This sequence joins TRBV9 and TRBJ2-5; 9 positions match TRBD1. The germline gives CDR1 SGDLS, CDR2 YYNGEE. J was trimmed by 4 bases and V by 3 bases; bases with no gene match: 4. The length of the CDR3 is 14 residues. CDR3 coding DNA: TGTGCCAGCAGCGGACAGGGGGACGGAGAGACCCAGTACTTC. This sequence encodes CASSGQGDGETQYF.

This clone showed up just a few times. CDR3 in amino acids: CASSQVGGQGGNTIYF. In DNA, the CDR3 is TGCGCCAGCAGCCAAGTGGGGGGACAGGGGGGTAACACCATATATTTT. This sequence joins TRBV4-3 and TRBJ1-3; the match to TRBD1 covers 11 bases. V trimming: 1 base; J trimming: 7 bases; junction bases outside the gene matches: 6. CDR1 LGHNA and CDR2 YSLEER come from the germline V gene. The CDR3 covers 16 residues.

The rearrangement joins TRBV5-1 to TRBJ2-3; possible D gene TRBD2, 6 bases. This CDR3 has 15 amino acids. With 0 bases removed from V and 3 bases from J, the gap between germline ends came to 11 bases. In germline, CDR1 is SGHRS, CDR2 YFSETQ. CDR3: CASSLGGLATDTQYF. CDR3 in DNA: TGCGCCAGCAGCTTGGGTGGCCTAGCGACAGATACGCAGTATTTT.

This rearrangement joins TRBV30 to TRBJ1-6; 9 bases line up with TRBD1. Germline trimming cut 0 bases from V and 7 bases from J; bases unmatched to any gene: 4. This CDR3 is 15 amino acids long. The germline gives CDR1 GTSNPN, CDR2 SVGIG (reference sequence). This CDR3 reads CAWSVLGQGNSPLHF. The CDR3 DNA follows: TGTGCCTGGAGTGTACTTGGACAGGGGAATTCACCCCTCCACTTT.

The chain uses TRBV5-4 and TRBJ1-3, with D perhaps matching TRBD1 (5 bases). The CDR3 loop spans 14 amino acids. V lost 0 bases, J lost 3 bases, and 7 bases lay in between. Germline V gene sequence: CDR1 SGHNT, CDR2 YYREEE (reference sequence). The CDR3: CASSLAGGGNTIYF. The CDR3 DNA follows: TGTGCCAGCAGCTTGGCGGGGGGTGGAAACACCATATATTTT.

This chain connects TRBV9 to TRBJ1-1; D may be TRBD1 (5 bases). The CDR3 extends over 14 amino acids. Per germline, CDR1 SGDLS and CDR2 YYNGEE. V was shortened by 3 bases and J by 3 bases, with 12 bases between the two germline ends. DNA for the CDR3: TGTGCCAGCAGCGCACAGGTTATGGACACTGAAGCTTTCTTT. Translation gives CASSAQVMDTEAFF.

This chain uses TRBV30 with TRBJ1-1; D not certain. Germline V gives CDR1 GTSNPN, CDR2 SVGIG (reference sequence). The V gene lost 5 bases and the J gene lost 6 bases, with 16 bases spanning the gap. The CDR3 loop spans 13 amino acids. CDR3 nucleotide sequence: TGTGCCTGGTACGAGATCCTGGGAGCTGAAGCTTTCTTT. Encoded protein: CAWYEILGAEAFF.

V and J are TRBV6-1 and TRBJ2-1; 8 bases align to TRBD2. The CDR3 totals 15 residues. Germline loops: CDR1 MNHNS, CDR2 SASEGT. V was pared by 1 base and J by 8 bases, with 7 bases of the junction left unmatched. The CDR3 here is CASSEDTGGPDEQFF. DNA of the CDR3: TGTGCCAGCAGTGAAGATACGGGGGGGCCCGATGAGCAGTTCTTC.

The J gene is TRBJ2-5, the V gene TRBV2; weak D call: TRBD2 (5 bases). The CDR3 runs to 12 residues. The V gene lost 7 bases and the J gene lost 9 bases, with 15 bases spanning the gap. Germline V lookup: CDR1 SNHLY, CDR2 FYNNEI. The CDR3 nucleotides are TGTGCCAGCATGTCCAGCGGCTTGGCCCAGTACTTC. Residues: CASMSSGLAQYF.

The chain uses TRBV28 and TRBJ2-1; TRBD2 aligns across 11 bases. The ends lost 5 bases at V and 6 bases at J; junction bases unmatched: 9. Germline CDR1 is MDHEN and CDR2 is SYDVKM. CDR3 length equals 16 residues. CDR3 sequence: CASSPASGGTFNEQFF. The DNA for the CDR3 is TGTGCCAGCAGTCCTGCTAGCGGGGGGACGTTCAATGAGCAGTTCTTC.

CDR3 region: CSALLGQELFF. In DNA, the CDR3 is TGCAGTGCGCTATTGGGACAAGAACTGTTTTTT. V is TRBV20-1 and J is TRBJ1-4, with D perhaps TRBD1 (6 bases). Trimming took 6 bases from V and 12 from J, leaving 14 bases between them. The CDR3 extends over 11 amino acids. Germline V gene lookup returns CDR1 DFQATT and CDR2 SNEGSKA (reference sequence).

The chain links TRBV6-1 to TRBJ2-7, with 8 nucleotides matching TRBD1. There are 14 residues in the CDR3. V trimming: 5 bases; J trimming: 2 bases; junction bases outside the gene matches: 5. Germline V gives CDR1 MNHNS, CDR2 SASEGT. Written as DNA, the CDR3 is TGTGCCAGCAGTCCCGGACAGGGAACCTACGAGCAGTACTTC. This encodes CASSPGQGTYEQYF.

The chain couples TRBV30 to TRBJ2-2, with a weak D call TRBD1 (5 bases). This CDR3 is built from 16 residues. Looked up from germline, CDR1 is GTSNPN and CDR2 is SVGIG (reference sequence). V lost 0 bases to trimming and J lost 3 bases, with 14 bases between them. CDR3 nucleotides: TGTGCCTGGAGTGTATCTTGGGGCAGGTACACCGGGGAGCTGTTTTTT. Translated, it gives CAWSVSWGRYTGELFF.

The rearrangement links TRBV25-1 to TRBJ1-3; possibly TRBD1 for D (5 bases). Trimming pared 8 bases from V and 4 bases from J, leaving 6 bases between. CDR1 and CDR2 from the germline V gene are MGHDK and SYGVNS. This CDR3 has 11 residues. The CDR3 sequence: CASQGGNTIYF. The CDR3 DNA reads as TGTGCCAGCCAGGGAGGAAACACCATATATTTT.

This clone was detected only once. The chain recombines TRBV11-2 with TRBJ2-7, with TRBD2 matching over 11 bases. J lost 0 bases, V lost 2 bases, and 9 bases had no gene match. This CDR3 is built from 18 residues. Looked up from germline, CDR1 is SGHAT and CDR2 is FQNNGV. The DNA for the CDR3 is TGTGCCAGCAGCTTATTGCCTAGCGGGGGGACCCTCTCCTACGAGCAGTACTTC. It translates to CASSLLPSGGTLSYEQYF.

This chain joins TRBV9 and TRBJ2-6; TRBD1 aligns across 7 bases. V shed 3 bases and J 0 bases; nucleotides not matched to a gene: 6. The CDR3 has 17 amino acids. Germline V CDR1 and CDR2: SGDLS, YYNGEE. The CDR3 is CASSEGDSLSGANVLTF. The CDR3 bases are TGTGCCAGCAGCGAGGGGGACAGTCTCTCTGGGGCCAACGTCCTGACTTTC.

This chain connects TRBV4-2 to TRBJ2-3, with TRBD1 identical over 9 bases. The V gene's germline CDR1 is LGHNA and CDR2 YNFKEQ. V trimming: 3 bases; J trimming: 3 bases; junction bases outside the gene matches: 1. CDR3 size: 14 residues. Written as DNA, the CDR3 is TGTGCCAGCAGCCAGACAGGGGGGACAGATACGCAGTATTTT. As protein: CASSQTGGTDTQYF.

The rearrangement uses TRBV18 and TRBJ2-3; D perhaps matches TRBD1 (5 bases). Germline CDR1 is KGHSH and CDR2 is LQKENI. The V and J ends lost 1 base and 4 bases respectively, with 9 bases between them. The CDR3 spans 14 residues. The CDR3 region is CASSPRQGSDTQYF. In nucleotides, the CDR3 is TGTGCCAGCTCACCACGGCAGGGCTCAGATACGCAGTATTTT.

The genes are TRBV11-2 and TRBJ1-1; 10 nucleotides line up with TRBD1. Trimming at V came to 4 bases and at J to 6 bases, leaving 5 bases not matched to a gene. This CDR3 spans 14 amino acids. Germline V gene lookup returns CDR1 SGHAT and CDR2 FQNNGV. CDR3 region: CASSSRDRGPEAFF. The CDR3 DNA reads as TGTGCCAGCAGCTCCCGGGACAGGGGACCTGAAGCTTTCTTT.

The rearrangement links TRBV6-1 to TRBJ1-4; tentatively, D is TRBD1 (5 bases). Germline V gene sequence: CDR1 MNHNS, CDR2 SASEGT. Trimming took 6 bases from V and 10 from J, leaving 30 bases between them. CDR3 length equals 18 residues. CDR3 region: CASSETIPSGHRLGKLFF. CDR3 sequence (DNA): TGTGCCAGCAGCGAAACGATCCCTTCCGGACACCGGTTGGGAAAACTGTTTTTT.

The table lists this clone with a few counts. The rearrangement links TRBV29-1 to TRBJ2-7; D gene uncertain. Germline V lookup: CDR1 SQVTM, CDR2 ANQGSEA. The CDR3 contains 14 residues. V gave up 4 bases and J gave up 1 base, with 14 bases separating them. This chain's CDR3 is CSVAGGAVSYEQYF. The CDR3 region has the DNA TGCAGCGTTGCTGGTGGAGCCGTTTCCTACGAGCAGTACTTC.

The sample holds one count of this clone. The chain employs TRBV15 and TRBJ1-6; D might be TRBD1 (5 bases). V was trimmed by 3 bases and J by 9 bases, leaving 9 bases between them. CDR1 is LNHNV, CDR2 YYDKDF, per germline (reference sequence). The CDR3 has 13 residues. CDR3 sequence (DNA): TGTGCCACCAGCAGTCGGGGGTTTTCACCCCTCCACTTT. It translates to CATSSRGFSPLHF.